This is a list of T cell receptor beta chains from one sample in a study of T cells in Graves' hyperthyroidism and ophthalmopathy. TCRdb fed the multiplex PCR reads into MiXCR, producing one record per CDR3 protein. The sample has roughly 740,000 distinct CDR3 sequences; 16% are singletons. Sequencing was performed on blood. Receptor source: a man between 18 and 29 years old with Graves' hyperthyroidism. CDR3s include the opening cysteine and the closing phenylalanine or tryptophan. Fields, in order: clone size, V gene, J gene, D gene, CDR3 protein, CDR3 DNA. D genes are given only for firm matches. Rows give clone size only sometimes, using once, few, many, or a class for an expanded clone.

abundance: few
v_gene: TRBV6-5
j_gene: TRBJ2-7
d_gene: .
CDR3aa: CASSYLVGDEQYF
CDR3nt: TGTGCCAGCAGTTACCTGGTTGGGGACGAGCAGTACTTC

abundance: few
v_gene: TRBV6-1
j_gene: TRBJ2-5
d_gene: .
CDR3aa: CASSRGRGETQYF
CDR3nt: TGTGCCAGCAGTAGGGGGCGGGGTGAGACCCAGTACTTC

abundance: many
v_gene: TRBV7-8
j_gene: TRBJ2-2
d_gene: .
CDR3aa: CASSLALGELFF
CDR3nt: TGTGCCAGCAGCTTAGCCCTGGGGGAGCTGTTTTTT

abundance: many
v_gene: TRBV28
j_gene: TRBJ1-1
d_gene: .
CDR3aa: CASSWDISNTEAFF
CDR3nt: TGTGCCAGCAGTTGGGACATTTCCAACACTGAAGCTTTCTTT

abundance: many
v_gene: TRBV28
j_gene: TRBJ2-1
d_gene: .
CDR3aa: CASSSDEGDYNEQFF
CDR3nt: TGTGCCAGCAGTTCAGATGAAGGAGATTACAATGAGCAGTTCTTC

abundance: many
v_gene: TRBV28
j_gene: TRBJ2-7
d_gene: TRBD2
CDR3aa: CASSTTSGGSYEQYF
CDR3nt: TGTGCCAGCAGTACGACTAGCGGAGGCTCCTACGAGCAGTACTTC

abundance: many
v_gene: TRBV28
j_gene: TRBJ2-5
d_gene: TRBD1
CDR3aa: CASSKTGTGLQETQYF
CDR3nt: TGTGCCAGCAGCAAAACCGGGACAGGGCTCCAAGAGACCCAGTACTTC

abundance: many
v_gene: TRBV18
j_gene: TRBJ2-5
d_gene: .
CDR3aa: CASSPRLRPQETQYF
CDR3nt: TGTGCCAGCTCACCACGGCTACGGCCACAAGAGACCCAGTACTTC

abundance: .
v_gene: TRBV7-9
j_gene: TRBJ2-7
d_gene: .
CDR3aa: CASSPPTAGGHTYEQYF
CDR3nt: TGTGCCAGCAGCCCCCCCACCGCGGGCGGTCATACCTACGAGCAGTACTTC

abundance: .
v_gene: TRBV14
j_gene: TRBJ1-6
d_gene: .
CDR3aa: CASSQVQGDSPLHF
CDR3nt: TGTGCCAGCAGCCAAGTTCAGGGTGATTCACCCCTCCACTTT

abundance: few
v_gene: TRBV15
j_gene: TRBJ1-5
d_gene: .
CDR3aa: CATSSSPDRSNQPQHF
CDR3nt: TGTGCCACCAGCAGCTCCCCCGACAGGAGCAATCAGCCCCAGCATTTT

abundance: few
v_gene: TRBV29-1
j_gene: TRBJ1-1
d_gene: TRBD1
CDR3aa: CSVLRQGAHTEAFF
CDR3nt: TGCAGCGTCTTACGACAGGGGGCACACACTGAAGCTTTCTTT

abundance: many
v_gene: TRBV6-2/TRBV6-3
j_gene: TRBJ2-5
d_gene: .
CDR3aa: CASSYPDSYQETQYF
CDR3nt: TGTGCCAGCAGTTACCCCGACAGTTACCAAGAGACCCAGTACTTC

abundance: .
v_gene: TRBV6-4
j_gene: TRBJ2-3
d_gene: .
CDR3aa: CASSDGWGDTQYF
CDR3nt: TGTGCCAGCAGTGACGGTTGGGGGGATACGCAGTATTTT

abundance: .
v_gene: TRBV11-3
j_gene: TRBJ2-1
d_gene: TRBD2
CDR3aa: CASAGLAREGEQFF
CDR3nt: TGTGCCAGTGCGGGACTAGCGAGAGAGGGTGAGCAGTTCTTC

abundance: many
v_gene: TRBV12-3/TRBV12-4
j_gene: TRBJ2-4
d_gene: TRBD2
CDR3aa: CASSPSGGSKNIQYF
CDR3nt: TGTGCCAGCAGTCCTAGCGGGGGGTCCAAAAACATTCAGTACTTC

abundance: .
v_gene: TRBV29-1
j_gene: TRBJ2-2
d_gene: TRBD2
CDR3aa: CSVGAAGVYTGELSF
CDR3nt: TGCAGCGTTGGTGCGGCGGGAGTGTACACCGGGGAGCTGTCTTTT

abundance: many
v_gene: TRBV12-3/TRBV12-4
j_gene: TRBJ2-7
d_gene: TRBD2
CDR3aa: CASSFLAGAYEQYF
CDR3nt: TGTGCCAGCAGTTTTTTAGCGGGAGCCTACGAGCAGTACTTC

abundance: few
v_gene: TRBV19
j_gene: TRBJ2-3
d_gene: TRBD2
CDR3aa: CASSKREMGTDTQYF
CDR3nt: TGTGCCAGTAGTAAGCGGGAGATGGGCACAGATACGCAGTATTTT

abundance: few
v_gene: TRBV7-9
j_gene: TRBJ2-7
d_gene: TRBD1
CDR3aa: CASNRDRDEQYF
CDR3nt: TGTGCCAGCAACCGGGACAGGGACGAGCAGTACTTC

abundance: few
v_gene: TRBV30
j_gene: TRBJ2-1
d_gene: .
CDR3aa: CAWSVGDEQFF
CDR3nt: TGTGCCTGGAGTGTCGGAGATGAGCAGTTCTTC

abundance: many
v_gene: TRBV28
j_gene: TRBJ2-7
d_gene: .
CDR3aa: CASSLSGPYEQYF
CDR3nt: TGTGCCAGCAGTTTATCGGGCCCCTACGAGCAGTACTTC